These 27 T cell receptor beta chains were sequenced from one sample in a study of blood T cell repertoires in COVID-19. Assay: immunoSEQ multiplex PCR; the TCRdb copy retains only in-frame clones and omits some. This table holds about 230,000 clones, about 86% found once. The material sequenced was peripheral blood. Receptors were obtained from a man in his forties with active or convalescent COVID-19.

V usage is TRBV5-6 and J usage is TRBJ2-5, with D tentatively TRBD2 (5 bases). Trimming cost V 3 bases and J 5 bases, with 11 bases left between them. Germline lookup yields CDR1 SGHDT and CDR2 YYEEEE. CDR3 length: 13 residues. CDR3 in DNA: TGTGCCAGCAGCTCGGGGATGGGGGAGACCCAGTACTTC. Translating it yields CASSSGMGETQYF.

This clone was counted a few times. This chain's CDR3 is CASSRPESGTRVDTQYF. The CDR3 nucleotides read TGTGCCAGCTCACGCCCAGAATCCGGGACTAGAGTAGATACGCAGTATTTT. This rearrangement joins TRBV18 to TRBJ2-3; 8 positions agree with TRBD2. V was pared by 4 bases and J by 5 bases, with 14 bases of the junction left unmatched. Germline CDR1 reads KGHSH; CDR2 reads LQKENI. This CDR3 region has 17 residues. The full variable domain, its missing parts supplied by reference TRBV18 and TRBJ2-3, is NAGVMQNPRHLVRRRGQEARLRCSPMKGHSHVYWYRQLPEEGLKFMVYLQKENIIDESGMPKERFSAEFPKEGPSILRIQQVVRGDSAAYFCASSRPESGTRVDTQYFGPGTRLTVL.

The chain is built from TRBV5-1 and TRBJ2-2, with TRBD1 matching 7 bases. Trimming took 9 bases from V and 2 from J; bases not matched to a gene: 10. The V gene's germline CDR1 is SGHRS and CDR2 YFSETQ. This CDR3 is 15 amino acids long. The CDR3 region has the DNA TGCGCCACGAAACCGGGACAGCGAAACACCGGGGAGCTGTTTTTT. Its translation is CATKPGQRNTGELFF.

This clone has just one count. The J gene is TRBJ2-7, the V gene TRBV25-1, with D possibly matching TRBD1 (5 bases). This CDR3 spans 14 amino acids. V gave up 2 bases and J gave up 4 bases, with 12 bases separating them. CDR1 is MGHDK and CDR2 is SYGVNS in the germline V gene. CDR3 residues: CASSEGAPRYEQYF. For the CDR3, the DNA is TGTGCCAGCAGTGAAGGGGCTCCTCGGTACGAGCAGTACTTC.

This rearrangement joins TRBV6-5 to TRBJ2-3, with D perhaps matching TRBD1 (6 bases). Germline V gene data show CDR1 as MNHEY and CDR2 as SVGAGI. V lost 4 bases and J lost 8, with 10 bases in between. CDR3 length equals 12 residues. In DNA form, the CDR3 reads TGTGCCAGCAGTTTAACAGGGTTTACGCAGTATTTT. Encoded protein: CASSLTGFTQYF.

This chain connects TRBV11-3 to TRBJ1-1; 8 bases agree with TRBD1. CDR3 length: 17 residues. Germline V gene data show CDR1 as SGHNT and CDR2 as YENEEA. J lost 4 bases, V lost 0 bases, and 10 bases had no gene match. The CDR3: CASSLDSTGGSFTEAFF. The CDR3 coding sequence is TGTGCCAGCAGCTTAGATAGCACAGGGGGGAGTTTCACTGAAGCTTTCTTT.

This chain links TRBV29-1 with TRBJ1-3; D remains unclear. The germline V gene encodes CDR1 SQVTM and CDR2 ANQGSEA. CDR3 size: 11 residues. V lost 8 bases and J lost 1, with 6 bases in between. CDR3 in DNA: TGCAGCTCAGGATCTGGAAACACCATATATTTT. Translation: CSSGSGNTIYF.

This chain links TRBV11-2 with TRBJ2-7; TRBD1 matches 8 bases. V shed 3 bases, J shed 4 bases, and the junction held 8 bases outside the gene matches. The germline CDR1 and CDR2 sequences are SGHAT and FQNNGV. The length of the CDR3 is 15 residues. In nucleotides, the CDR3 is TGTGCCAGCAGCTTGTTAACAGGGGGGCAGTACGAGCAGTACTTC. It specifies CASSLLTGGQYEQYF.

The V call is TRBV23-1, the J call TRBJ2-1; 10 nucleotides line up with TRBD2. TRBV23-1 is given ORF status, its function remaining uncertain. V gave up 0 bases and J gave up 6 bases; unmatched junction bases: 8. The CDR3 covers 17 residues. CDR3 loop: CASSQSKREGRGNEQFF. CDR3 bases: TGCGCCAGCAGTCAATCAAAGCGGGAGGGCCGGGGCAATGAGCAGTTCTTC.

This rearrangement joins TRBV18 to TRBJ2-7; 7 bases match TRBD1. V trimming: 4 bases; J trimming: 2 bases; junction bases outside the gene matches: 5. Looked up from germline, CDR1 is KGHSH and CDR2 is LQKENI. The CDR3 consists of 14 residues. The CDR3 is CASSLQGSAYEQYF. CDR3 bases: TGTGCCAGCTCACTACAGGGGTCAGCCTACGAGCAGTACTTC.

This sequence joins TRBV18 and TRBJ2-1; 13 bases are a match to TRBD2. V lost 3 bases, J lost 5 bases, and 1 base stayed unmatched. Germline-derived CDR1 and CDR2 are KGHSH and LQKENI. The CDR3 spans 15 residues. The CDR3 coding sequence is TGTGCCAGCTCACCCGGACTAGCGGGAGACAATGAGCAGTTCTTC. It is translated as CASSPGLAGDNEQFF.

The chain uses TRBV9 and TRBJ2-1, with 10 bases aligning to TRBD2. The germline V gene has CDR1 SGDLS and CDR2 YYNGEE. The junction had 4 bases not matched to a gene; V was cut back by 0 bases and J by 7 bases. CDR3 size: 15 residues. The CDR3 loop is CASSVELAGRNEQFF. The DNA for the CDR3 is TGTGCCAGCAGCGTAGAACTAGCGGGGAGGAATGAGCAGTTCTTC.

The J gene is TRBJ2-7, the V gene TRBV11-3, with a tentative D call TRBD2 (5 bases). CDR3 length: 14 amino acids. V was cut by 1 base and J by 3 bases, with 10 bases left in between. The germline CDR1 and CDR2 sequences are SGHNT and YENEEA. The CDR3 here is CASSLVRGNYEQYF. In nucleotides, the CDR3 is TGTGCCAGCAGCTTAGTTAGAGGGAACTACGAGCAGTACTTC.

V gene TRBV5-1 combines with J gene TRBJ1-2; tentatively, D is TRBD1 (6 bases). Germline lookup yields CDR1 SGHRS and CDR2 YFSETQ. Trimming shortened V by 2 bases and J by 1 base, and 12 bases separated the two germline ends. The CDR3 covers 15 residues. The CDR3 DNA reads TGCGCCAGCAGCTTAACCGACAGGAATAACTATGGCTACACCTTC. Protein: CASSLTDRNNYGYTF.

The chain links TRBV29-1 to TRBJ2-3, with 9 nucleotides matching TRBD1. Losses at the gene ends were 6 bases for V and 6 bases for J; bases not matched to a gene: 10. CDR1 is SQVTM and CDR2 is ANQGSEA in the germline V gene. The CDR3 has 14 amino acids. As DNA, the CDR3 is TGCAGCGTCGGGACGACAGGGGGGCTTGATACGCAGTATTTT. Translating it yields CSVGTTGGLDTQYF.

The chain uses TRBV28 and TRBJ2-1; D uncertain. Trimming took off 5 bases at V and 9 bases at J, with 17 bases between the two ends. Germline V gives CDR1 MDHEN, CDR2 SYDVKM. The CDR3 is 14 residues long. This chain's CDR3 is CASSRNSAQVEQFF. The CDR3 DNA reads TGTGCCAGCAGTCGGAACTCCGCTCAGGTTGAGCAGTTCTTC.

This chain connects TRBV30 to TRBJ2-7; 9 nucleotides agree with TRBD2. CDR1 GTSNPN and CDR2 SVGIG come from the germline V gene (reference sequence). V shed 5 bases and J 6 bases; nucleotides not matched to a gene: 8. CDR3 length equals 13 residues. CDR3 loop: CAWAGGLESEQYF. The CDR3 nucleotides are TGTGCCTGGGCGGGGGGGCTGGAATCCGAGCAGTACTTC.

The chain employs TRBV21-1 and TRBJ1-4; TRBD1 is taken as the D call from the table, unchecked against the DNA. TRBV21-1 is labeled a pseudogene. CDR3 size: 16 residues. CDR3 loop: CASSPPYSATNEKLFF. The CDR3 coding sequence is TGTGCCAGCAGCCCACCCTACAGTGCAACTAATGAAAAACTGTTTTTT.

Here the CDR3 DNA reads TGTGCCAGTAGTCTTCCTCCCCGGGACAGGGGGTCATTCTATGGCTACACCTTC. Its protein product is CASSLPPRDRGSFYGYTF. The chain is built from TRBV19 and TRBJ1-2, with 11 nucleotides matching TRBD1. The CDR3 is made up of 18 amino acids. CDR1 and CDR2 from the germline V gene are LNHDA and SQIVND (reference sequence). V dropped 5 bases and J dropped 4; count of bases not matched to a gene: 15.

The chain combines TRBV7-2 with TRBJ2-7; D might be TRBD1 (5 bases). V dropped 5 bases and J dropped 5 bases, with 16 bases sitting between them. Germline CDR1 is SGHTA and CDR2 is FQGNSA. The CDR3 covers 14 residues. CDR3 bases: TGTGCCAGCAGCCCATACAGGAATACCAACGAGCAGTACTTC. It encodes CASSPYRNTNEQYF. Complete variable domain (other parts from reference TRBV7-2 and TRBJ2-7): GAGVSQSPSNKVTEKGKDVELRCDPISGHTALYWYRQSLGQGLEFLIYFQGNSAPDKSGLPSDRFSAERTGGSVSTLTIQRTQQEDSAVYLCASSPYRNTNEQYFGPGTRLTVT.

The rearrangement joins TRBV3-1 (or the pseudogene TRBV3-2) to TRBJ2-7; D gene unclear. Germline CDR1 is LGHDT and CDR2 is YNNKEL (reference sequence). V was clipped by 3 bases and J by 3 bases, with 9 bases between them. The length of the CDR3 is 13 residues. For the CDR3, the DNA is TGTGCCAGCAGCCAGCTCAGTGGCTACGAGCAGTACTTC. It translates to CASSQLSGYEQYF.

This clone was seen more than once but under ten times. The V gene is TRBV5-1, the J gene TRBJ1-1, with D unresolved. This CDR3 region has 13 residues. V was pared by 6 bases and J by 0 bases, with 9 bases between. Germline loops: CDR1 SGHRS, CDR2 YFSETQ. The CDR3 protein is CASKEVLNTEAFF. CDR3 in DNA: TGCGCCAGCAAGGAGGTATTGAACACTGAAGCTTTCTTT.

This clone was seen only a few times. This sequence joins TRBV5-1 and TRBJ1-6, with 8 bases aligning to TRBD1. CDR1 SGHRS and CDR2 YFSETQ come from the germline V gene. The CDR3 extends over 15 amino acids. J was trimmed by 9 bases and V by 4 bases; bases with no gene match: 9. DNA of the CDR3: TGCGCCAGCAGCGTGGGACAGGCCAGCAGTTCACCCCTCCACTTT. Amino acids: CASSVGQASSSPLHF.

The chain joins TRBV18 to TRBJ1-4, with TRBD1 matching over 7 bases. The V gene's germline CDR1 is KGHSH and CDR2 LQKENI. The CDR3 has 14 amino acids. V dropped 5 bases and J dropped 5; count of bases not matched to a gene: 5. The DNA for the CDR3 is TGTGCCAGCTCAATCGGGACAGTCAATGAAAAACTGTTTTTT. It codes for CASSIGTVNEKLFF.

The V call is TRBV11-2, the J call TRBJ1-2, with 7 bases aligning to TRBD1. The trim removed 6 bases at V and 8 bases at J, leaving 9 bases unmatched. From germline, CDR1 is SGHAT and CDR2 FQNNGV. This CDR3 comprises 13 residues. The CDR3 spells CASSSQGLGGYTF. For the CDR3, the DNA is TGTGCCAGCAGTTCACAGGGGTTAGGCGGCTACACCTTC.

The rearrangement uses TRBV28 and TRBJ2-6; 7 bases map to TRBD1. This CDR3 contains 14 residues. Losses at the gene ends were 10 bases for V and 2 bases for J; bases not matched to a gene: 5. Germline V lookup: CDR1 MDHEN, CDR2 SYDVKM. CDR3 bases: TGTGCCATCAAAACAGGGGCTGGGGCCAACGTCCTGACTTTC. Translation gives CAIKTGAGANVLTF.

The chain links TRBV4-2 to TRBJ1-1; D perhaps matches TRBD1 (6 bases). The CDR3 covers 16 residues. The ends were cut back, 0 bases at V and 6 bases at J, with 17 bases in the middle. The germline V gene encodes CDR1 LGHNA and CDR2 YNFKEQ. This CDR3 reads CASSQDRGGFWAEAFF. The DNA of the CDR3 is TGTGCCAGCAGCCAAGATCGAGGGGGATTTTGGGCTGAAGCTTTCTTT.